Presented here are 25 T cell receptor beta chains from one specimen sequenced in a study of regulatory T cells in long-lasting Graves disease. In building TCR beta libraries, iRepertoire HTBI primers were used together with Arm-PCR of CDR3 regions. In TCRdb, the multiplex PCR reads were re-called with MiXCR into one record per CDR3 protein. The sample lists 600,000 to 800,000 distinct CDR3 sequences, 30% occurring once. Stated time point: persistent/refractory GD, antithyroid drugs over 5 years with positive TRAb. The TCR library was made from RNA extracted from PBMCs. The sequencing here drew on peripheral blood mononuclear cells (PBMCs), taken when the disease was refractory, from a patient treated with antithyroid drugs. The receptors derive from a female donor with Graves disease.

This clonotype was counted between two and nine times. This chain uses TRBV24-1 with TRBJ2-5, with D unclear. V lost 3 bases and J lost 5, with 9 bases in between. CDR1 KGHDR and CDR2 SFDVKD come from the germline V gene. There are 13 residues in the CDR3. The CDR3 reads CATSDGWAETQYF. CDR3 nucleotides: TGTGCCACCAGTGATGGGTGGGCTGAGACCCAGTACTTC.

The rearrangement links TRBV11-2 to TRBJ1-3; no clear D gene. Trimming took 5 bases from V and 0 from J, leaving 11 bases between them. There are 15 residues in the CDR3. Germline V lookup: CDR1 SGHAT, CDR2 FQNNGV. CDR3 in DNA: TGTGCCAGCAGCCCCGACACTCCCTCTGGAAACACCATATATTTT. This encodes CASSPDTPSGNTIYF.

V gene TRBV11-2 combines with J gene TRBJ2-5; 16 bases agree with TRBD2. Trimming at V came to 1 base and at J to 5 bases, leaving 16 bases not matched to a gene. CDR1 and CDR2 from the germline V gene are SGHAT and FQNNGV. This CDR3 contains 21 residues. This CDR3 is CASSLGAPGLAGGPEAETQYF. The CDR3 DNA sequence: TGTGCCAGCAGCTTAGGGGCTCCGGGACTAGCGGGAGGGCCAGAGGCTGAGACCCAGTACTTC. The full variable domain, completed using reference TRBV11-2 and TRBJ2-5, is EAGVAQSPRYKIIEKRQSVAFWCNPISGHATLYWYQQILGQGPKLLIQFQNNGVVDDSQLPKDRFSAERLKGVDSTLKIQPAKLEDSAVYLCASSLGAPGLAGGPEAETQYFGPGTRLLVL.

This clonotype was recorded only once. J is TRBJ1-5 and V is TRBV18; a possible D gene is TRBD1 (5 bases). The germline gives CDR1 KGHSH, CDR2 LQKENI. The V and J ends lost 6 bases and 0 bases respectively, with 12 bases between them. The CDR3 spans 15 residues. The DNA for the CDR3 is TGTGCCAGCTCGTCGACAGATTATAGCAATCAGCCCCAGCATTTT. Protein sequence: CASSSTDYSNQPQHF. The complete variable domain, with remaining parts taken from reference TRBV18 and TRBJ1-5, reads NAGVMQNPRHLVRRRGQEARLRCSPMKGHSHVYWYRQLPEEGLKFMVYLQKENIIDESGMPKERFSAEFPKEGPSILRIQQVVRGDSAAYFCASSSTDYSNQPQHFGDGTRLSIL.

The V call is TRBV9, the J call TRBJ2-5; D remains ambiguous. CDR3 length: 15 amino acids. CDR1 is SGDLS and CDR2 is YYNGEE in the germline V gene. Trimming took 4 bases from V and 2 from J, leaving 15 bases between them. CDR3 in amino acids: CASSPGGRLQETQYF. For the CDR3, the DNA is TGTGCCAGCAGCCCCGGTGGAAGACTGCAAGAGACCCAGTACTTC.

In this sample, this clonotype turned up a few times. The V call is TRBV6-5, the J call TRBJ1-1; 7 positions match TRBD1. The germline CDR1 and CDR2 sequences are MNHEY and SVGAGI. V dropped 4 bases and J dropped 6; count of bases not matched to a gene: 8. CDR3 size: 14 residues. The CDR3 is CASSSTGAGAEAFF. CDR3 DNA: TGTGCCAGCAGTTCAACAGGGGCTGGCGCTGAAGCTTTCTTT.

This clonotype has ten or more counts. The chain uses TRBV2 and TRBJ2-5; 8 bases map to TRBD2. With V trimmed by 5 bases and J by 4 bases, 6 bases remained unmatched. CDR1 SNHLY and CDR2 FYNNEI come from the germline V gene. There are 14 residues in the CDR3. CDR3 residues: CASSQREWGETQYF. Written as DNA, the CDR3 is TGTGCCAGCAGTCAGCGGGAGTGGGGAGAGACCCAGTACTTC.

As regards this clonotype: A much larger clone lies one base from this, so it may be a read error. The chain links TRBV30 to TRBJ2-2; tentative D call: TRBD2 (6 bases). Germline V lookup: CDR1 GTSNPN, CDR2 SVGIG (reference sequence). The CDR3 covers 11 residues. CDR3 bases: TGTGCCGCCCGACACGGAGGGGAGCTGTTGTTT. Translated, it gives CAARHGGELLF.

This clonotype was seen a few times. This chain uses TRBV10-2 with TRBJ2-5; D unresolved. Germline values: CDR1 WSHSY, CDR2 SAAADI. This CDR3 is 10 amino acids long. V was cut by 8 bases and J by 7 bases, with 8 bases left in between. CDR3 sequence reads: CASVVGTQYF. CDR3 nucleotide sequence: TGCGCCAGCGTAGTCGGGACCCAGTACTTC.

This chain connects TRBV28 to TRBJ1-1, with D possibly TRBD1 on 5 matching bases. Germline values: CDR1 MDHEN, CDR2 SYDVKM. The CDR3 consists of 15 residues. V lost 4 bases to trimming and J lost 7 bases, with 19 bases between them. This chain's CDR3 is CASSSLGDRVGEAFF. CDR3 in DNA: TGTGCCAGCAGTTCGCTGGGGGACCGCGTCGGTGAAGCTTTCTTT.

This clonotype was detected only a few times. The chain has TRBV11-3 and TRBJ2-5; 14 nucleotides agree with TRBD2. The germline gives CDR1 SGHNT, CDR2 YENEEA. The CDR3 loop spans 18 amino acids. Trimming removed 3 bases from V and 2 bases from J; junction bases left unmatched: 8. Written as DNA, the CDR3 is TGTGCCAGCAGCTTGGCCCTCGGACTAGCGGGAGGACAAGAGACCCAGTACTTC. It yields the protein CASSLALGLAGGQETQYF.

This clonotype came up a few times. This chain joins TRBV20-1 and TRBJ1-1, with a possible D match to TRBD1 (6 bases). This CDR3 region has 14 residues. CDR1 and CDR2 from the germline V gene are DFQATT and SNEGSKA (reference sequence). V lost 3 bases, J lost 5 bases, and 16 bases lay in between. CDR3: CSASGAGDVTEAFF. In DNA, the CDR3 is TGCAGTGCTAGTGGGGCAGGGGACGTGACTGAAGCTTTCTTT.

The CDR3 sequence: CAIRGLAGEQSYEQYF. In DNA form, the CDR3 reads TGTGCCATCAGGGGACTAGCGGGAGAGCAGTCCTACGAGCAGTACTTC. This chain uses TRBV10-3 with TRBJ2-7; 14 nucleotides align to TRBD2. After removal of 6 bases from V and 1 base from J, the junction contained 5 bases not matched to a gene. This CDR3 is built from 16 residues. Germline V lookup: CDR1 ENHRY, CDR2 SYGVKD.

The chain is built from TRBV6-4 and TRBJ2-2; D gene ambiguous. Germline CDR1 reads MRHNA; CDR2 reads SNTAGT. The CDR3 runs 13 residues. V lost 3 bases, J lost 6 bases, and 8 bases lay in between. As DNA, the CDR3 is TGTGCCAGCAGTGAAACGCTAGCCGGGGAGCTGTTTTTT. It is translated as CASSETLAGELFF.

This clonotype was counted between two and nine times. The chain uses TRBV25-1 and TRBJ1-1; 7 bases agree with TRBD1. The CDR3 loop spans 15 amino acids. V trimming: 2 bases; J trimming: 6 bases; junction bases outside the gene matches: 9. The germline CDR1 and CDR2 sequences are MGHDK and SYGVNS. Here the CDR3 reads CASSETQGGIPEAFF. CDR3 nucleotides: TGTGCCAGCAGTGAAACGCAGGGGGGCATACCTGAAGCTTTCTTT.

This clonotype was detected only a few times. CDR3 DNA: TGCGCCAGCAGCCGAGACATCCATAATTCACCCCTCCACTTT. Translation gives CASSRDIHNSPLHF. This chain connects TRBV5-1 to TRBJ1-6; D remains unclear. In germline, CDR1 is SGHRS, CDR2 YFSETQ. This CDR3 has 14 amino acids. Trimming removed 4 bases at V and 5 bases at J, with 10 bases between. Full variable domain (missing parts from reference TRBV5-1 and TRBJ1-6): KAGVTQTPRYLIKTRGQQVTLSCSPISGHRSVSWYQQTPGQGLQFLFEYFSETQRNKGNFPGRFSGRQFSNSRSEMNVSTLELGDSALYLCASSRDIHNSPLHFGNGTRLTVT.

The rearrangement links TRBV11-1 to TRBJ2-2; no clear D gene. V was pared by 7 bases and J by 2 bases, with 2 bases between. CDR3 length equals 11 residues. The germline V gene encodes CDR1 SGHAT and CDR2 FQDESV (reference sequence). DNA of the CDR3: TGTGCCAGCACCAACACCGGGGAGCTGTTTTTT. This codes for CASTNTGELFF.

The chain has TRBV7-3 and TRBJ1-2, with D hard to call. Per germline, CDR1 SGHTA and CDR2 FQGTGA. V lost 5 bases, J lost 4 bases, and 8 bases lay in between. The CDR3 has 12 residues. The CDR3 coding sequence is TGTGCCAGCAGCAACGACCCCTATGGCTACACCTTC. This translates into CASSNDPYGYTF.

This clonotype was found a few times. The chain combines TRBV5-5 with TRBJ2-4; D tentatively fits TRBD1 or TRBD2 (5 bases each). V dropped 7 bases and J dropped 2 bases, with 13 bases sitting between them. The V gene's germline CDR1 is SGHKS and CDR2 YYEKEE (reference sequence). This CDR3 contains 14 residues. The CDR3 loop reads CASGPGTSKNIQYF. CDR3 bases: TGTGCCAGCGGCCCAGGGACCTCCAAAAACATTCAGTACTTC.

The chain links TRBV20-1 to TRBJ1-6; possibly TRBD1 for D (6 bases). Per the germline V gene, CDR1 is DFQATT and CDR2 is SNEGSKA (reference sequence). The V gene lost 6 bases and the J gene lost 7 bases, with 13 bases spanning the gap. The CDR3 is 13 residues long. The CDR3, as DNA: TGCAGTGCGGGCCTGGGGGCGAATTCACCCCTCCACTTT. Its translation is CSAGLGANSPLHF.

The CDR3 DNA is TGCGCCAGCAAGACAGGGGAGCAGCCCCAGCATTTT. Amino acids: CASKTGEQPQHF. V gene TRBV10-2 combines with J gene TRBJ1-5; the match to TRBD1 covers 8 bases. The CDR3 is made up of 12 amino acids. V lost 7 bases, J lost 7 bases, and 3 bases stayed unmatched. Looked up from germline, CDR1 is WSHSY and CDR2 is SAAADI.

In the case of this clonotype: The junction shows a germline mismatch at one end, possibly a read error. The chain combines TRBV7-2 with TRBJ2-7, with D unclear. There are 15 residues in the CDR3. Germline CDR1 SGHTA, CDR2 FQGNSA. Here the CDR3 DNA reads TGTGCCAGCAGCCCAAGTGGGCTAGAGACCTACGAGCATTACTTC. Residues: CASSPSGLETYEHYF.

On this clonotype itself: The germline gene is not matched at one end of the junction; a read error may be the cause. The chain recombines TRBV6-2 or TRBV6-3 with TRBJ1-3; D is unclear. CDR3 length: 16 residues. CDR1 and CDR2 from the germline V gene are MNHEY and SVGEGT. The CDR3 sequence is CASSYSRRISGNTIYF. As DNA, the CDR3 is TGTGCCAGCAGTTACTCGAGACGGATCTCTGGAAACACCATATATTTC.

The table lists this clonotype with many counts. The chain links TRBV12-3 or TRBV12-4 to TRBJ1-2; no clear D gene. Trimming left V 5 bases short and J 5 bases short, with 12 bases between. This CDR3 has 13 residues. This CDR3 is CASSPRTDYGYTF. For the CDR3, the DNA is TGTGCCAGCAGTCCCAGGACGGATTATGGCTACACCTTC.

The chain carries TRBV12-3 or TRBV12-4 and TRBJ1-1; 7 bases match TRBD1. V lost 6 bases to trimming and J lost 4 bases; unmatched junction nucleotides: 11. The CDR3 runs to 15 residues. The CDR3 DNA reads as TGTGCCAGCAGCCTGATACAGGGGAGGGTCACTGAAGCTTTCTTT. Encoded protein: CASSLIQGRVTEAFF.